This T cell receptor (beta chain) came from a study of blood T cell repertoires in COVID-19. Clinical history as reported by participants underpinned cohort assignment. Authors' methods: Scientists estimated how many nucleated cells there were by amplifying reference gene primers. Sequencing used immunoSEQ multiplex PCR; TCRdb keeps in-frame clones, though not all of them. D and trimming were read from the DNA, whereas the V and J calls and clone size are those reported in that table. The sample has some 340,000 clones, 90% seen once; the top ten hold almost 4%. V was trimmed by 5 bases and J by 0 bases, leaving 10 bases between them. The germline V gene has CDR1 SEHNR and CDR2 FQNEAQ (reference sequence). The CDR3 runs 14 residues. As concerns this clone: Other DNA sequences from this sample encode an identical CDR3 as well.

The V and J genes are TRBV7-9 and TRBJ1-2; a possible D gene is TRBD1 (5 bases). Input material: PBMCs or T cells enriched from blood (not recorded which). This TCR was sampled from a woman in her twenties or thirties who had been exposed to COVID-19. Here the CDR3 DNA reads TGTGCCAGCAGCCGGGGGGAAGCTAACTATGGCTACACCTTC. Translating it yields CASSRGEANYGYTF.